A single T cell receptor (beta chain) is shown here with its context. Clones were read by immunoSEQ multiplex PCR, and TCRdb kept only the in-frame ones, dropping some. The sample carries roughly 60,000 clones, around 84% recorded once. This entry is derived from a study of OX40 agonist ivuxolimab in advanced cancers. Overall study: Across the patients, intravenous ivuxolimab was delivered every 2 weeks at 0.01 to 10 mg/kg. One hepatocellular carcinoma and a couple of cutaneous melanoma patients partially responded.

This CDR3 has 17 residues. Germline CDR1 is MDHEN and CDR2 is SYDVKM. J gave up 8 bases and V 1 base, and 10 bases lay outside the gene matches. The sample consisted of CD4+ or CD8+ T cells sorted from blood, taken in a trial of the OX40 agonist ivuxolimab. The receptor comes from an adult with an advanced solid tumor such as melanoma, head and neck, liver or kidney cancer. This sequence joins TRBV28 and TRBJ2-1; 11 positions match TRBD1. CDR3 coding DNA: TGTGCCAGCAGTTTATTAACCGGGACAGGGGGTAAGGATGAGCAGTTCTTC. Its translation is CASSLLTGTGGKDEQFF.